One and the same sample provided the 10 T cell receptor beta chains below, sequenced in a study of blood T cells in healthy people across ages. A second PCR, run for about 6 to 11 cycles, used a sample-barcoded 5' primer plus a J-beta primer mix. TCRdb ran MiXCR on the 5' RACE reads and lists one entry per CDR3 protein. The data show almost 800,000 distinct CDR3 sequences, 58% seen once. Material: blood. The receptors shown here come from a man aged 25-40 years in good health.

This clonotype came up many times. This chain links TRBV4-3 with TRBJ2-5; 8 nucleotides align to TRBD2. The V and J ends lost 3 bases and 5 bases, in that order; junction bases with no gene match: 8. CDR1 LGHNA and CDR2 YSLEER come from the germline V gene. The CDR3 sequence is 15 residues long. The CDR3 DNA is TGCGCCAGCAGCCAGTACCTAGCGGGTGGGGAGACCCAGTACTTC. Its translation: CASSQYLAGGETQYF.

There are a few counts of this clonotype. The chain recombines TRBV20-1 with TRBJ2-1; D is possibly TRBD1 (6 bases). The V gene's germline CDR1 is DFQATT and CDR2 SNEGSKA (reference sequence). V lost 2 bases, J lost 7 bases, and 24 bases lay in between. The CDR3 spans 17 residues. CDR3 sequence reads: CSARPTGRWARMNEQFF. The CDR3 region has the DNA TGCAGTGCTAGACCCACAGGGCGCTGGGCGCGGATGAATGAGCAGTTCTTC.

Here the CDR3 reads CSGGRGNTEAFF. The CDR3 DNA reads as TGCAGCGGGGGTCGGGGTAACACTGAAGCTTTCTTT. The J gene is TRBJ1-1, the V gene TRBV29-1; D not certain. Germline V lookup: CDR1 SQVTM, CDR2 ANQGSEA. The V gene lost 7 bases and the J gene lost 2 bases, with 11 bases spanning the gap. The CDR3 totals 12 residues.

This clonotype was recorded a few times. The chain is built from TRBV7-6 and TRBJ2-7, with D perhaps TRBD2 (5 bases). The CDR3 sequence is 12 residues long. The V end lost 5 bases, the J end lost 7 bases, and 12 bases lay between the germline ends. CDR1 SGHVS and CDR2 FNYEAQ come from the germline V gene. CDR3 in amino acids: CASSADRREQYF. The CDR3 DNA reads TGTGCCAGCAGCGCAGACCGGAGGGAGCAGTACTTC.

This clonotype was counted between two and nine times. CDR3: CASSVAQRGQQETQYF. The CDR3, as DNA: TGTGCCAGCAGCGTAGCTCAGCGGGGACAACAAGAGACCCAGTACTTC. The genes are TRBV9 and TRBJ2-5; possible D gene TRBD2, 7 bases. Trimming cost V 0 bases and J 2 bases, with 14 bases left between them. This CDR3 is built from 16 residues. CDR1 and CDR2 from the germline V gene are SGDLS and YYNGEE.

The chain is built from TRBV7-2 and TRBJ2-7; 12 bases agree with TRBD2. V lost 4 bases, J lost 2 bases, and 3 bases stayed unmatched. This CDR3 has 15 amino acids. CDR1 and CDR2 from the germline V gene are SGHTA and FQGNSA. The DNA of the CDR3 is TGTGCCAGCAGCTATCTAGCGGGAGGGCCCTACGAGCAGTACTTC. Translated, it gives CASSYLAGGPYEQYF.

The rearrangement uses TRBV30 and TRBJ2-7; D remains unclear. With 2 bases removed from V and 0 bases from J, the gap between germline ends came to 11 bases. CDR3 length: 14 residues. In germline, CDR1 is GTSNPN, CDR2 SVGIG (reference sequence). CDR3 nucleotides: TGTGCCTGGAGTCCGCTACAGAGCTCCTACGAGCAGTACTTC. It specifies CAWSPLQSSYEQYF.

This clonotype was seen only a few times. The rearrangement joins TRBV2 to TRBJ2-2, with D perhaps matching TRBD1 or TRBD2 (5 bases each). This CDR3 has 14 amino acids. CDR1 SNHLY and CDR2 FYNNEI come from the germline V gene. Trimming removed 6 bases at V and 6 bases at J, with 14 bases between. Written as DNA, the CDR3 is TGTGCCAGCAGCCTCGGGGCAGCCTCCGGGGAGCTGTTTTTT. Its protein product is CASSLGAASGELFF.

This chain joins TRBV20-1 and TRBJ1-2; D is ambiguous. The CDR3 has 12 amino acids. The V end lost 5 bases, the J end lost 2 bases, and 9 bases lay between the germline ends. CDR1 DFQATT and CDR2 SNEGSKA come from the germline V gene (reference sequence). The CDR3 bases are TGCAGTGCTGAAACAGCGAACTATGGCTACACCTTC. It yields the protein CSAETANYGYTF.

This chain joins TRBV28 and TRBJ2-3; D might be TRBD2 (5 bases). This CDR3 comprises 11 residues. The V gene's germline CDR1 is MDHEN and CDR2 SYDVKM. V was shortened by 10 bases and J by 6 bases, with 11 bases between the two germline ends. CDR3: CAISGWDTQYF. CDR3 nucleotide sequence: TGTGCCATCTCGGGATGGGATACGCAGTATTTT. Variable domain in full (rest from reference TRBV28 and TRBJ2-3): DVKVTQSSRYLVKRTGEKVFLECVQDMDHENMFWYRQDPGLGLRLIYFSYDVKMKEKGDIPEGYSVSREKKERFSLILESASTNQTSMYLCAISGWDTQYFGPGTRLTVL.